In this sample, the clone carrying this T cell receptor beta chain turned up many times. A J-beta primer mix and a sample-barcoded 5' primer were used in a second PCR of roughly 7 to 12 cycles. TCRdb re-analysed the 5' RACE reads in MiXCR, keeping a single row per CDR3 protein. This sample has 870,000 or so distinct CDR3 sequences; 29% occur once, and the top ten carry approximately 15%. The sample is drawn from a study of blood T cells in healthy people across ages. This CDR3 has 14 residues. V lost 1 base and J 7 bases, leaving 13 bases between the germline ends. The clonotype was recovered from a woman of 80 years or more in good health. The specimen sequenced was blood. The chain employs TRBV12-3 or TRBV12-4 and TRBJ1-2; D remains ambiguous. CDR3: CASSLGQKSSGYTF. DNA for the CDR3: TGTGCCAGCAGTTTAGGTCAGAAAAGTAGTGGCTACACCTTC.